The clone carrying this T cell receptor (beta chain) was recorded a few times. This sample was included in a study of blood T cell repertoires in COVID-19. Overall study: Samples taken during acute and convalescent COVID-19 were collected in the United States, Italy and Spain.

The method was immunoSEQ multiplex PCR; TCRdb's version includes in-frame clones alone and lacks a portion of them. The sample lists roughly 190,000 clones; about 86% were seen once. Material for sequencing was peripheral blood. The TCR comes from a human donor with acute or convalescent COVID-19. The donor label of this sample is uncertain.

The CDR3 loop is CASREWREGRLDTQYF. Here the CDR3 DNA reads TGTGCCAGCAGAGAGTGGCGGGAGGGCCGCCTAGATACGCAGTATTTT. The rearrangement links TRBV13 to TRBJ2-3, with 9 nucleotides matching TRBD2. With 6 bases clipped from V and 5 bases from J, the junction kept 12 bases outside the gene matches. Germline V gene sequence: CDR1 PRHDT, CDR2 FYEKMQ (reference sequence). The CDR3 length is 16 residues.